The text below deals with one T cell receptor beta chain. This sample was taken from a study of blood T cell repertoires in COVID-19. Turning to the study itself: The cDNA or gDNA used as material had been derived from T cells, B-cell-depleted T cells, or PBMCs.

This table comes from immunoSEQ multiplex PCR, and its TCRdb copy is limited to in-frame clones, with some not included. The repertoire consists of fewer than 50,000 clones, with roughly 80% occurring once and the leading ten covering roughly 5%. The CDR3 contains 13 residues. CDR1 SGHRS and CDR2 YFSETQ come from the germline V gene. V was clipped by 5 bases and J by 0 bases, with 8 bases between them. This sequence was found in a man in his fifties with active COVID-19. Material: peripheral blood. The chain has TRBV5-1 and TRBJ1-2; perhaps TRBD1 as D (6 bases). CDR3 DNA: TGCGCCAGCAGTTGGACAGCTAACTATGGCTACACCTTC. This encodes CASSWTANYGYTF. Using reference TRBV5-1 and TRBJ1-2 for the parts outside the CDR3, the full variable domain is KAGVTQTPRYLIKTRGQQVTLSCSPISGHRSVSWYQQTPGQGLQFLFEYFSETQRNKGNFPGRFSGRQFSNSRSEMNVSTLELGDSALYLCASSWTANYGYTFGSGTRLTVV.